This passage covers 3 T cell receptor beta chains from one sample sequenced in a study of CD8+ T cells in alopecia areata. Reverse transcribed after extraction, RNA yielded cDNA as the sequencing template. Measured with immunoSEQ multiplex PCR; TCRdb has only the in-frame clones, and not every one. The data contain roughly 110,000 clones, around 53% of them singletons. Treatment in this sample: oral pan-JAK inhibitor, 5-10 mg twice daily. Sequenced material: CD8+ T cells sorted from blood, taken at week 24, from a patient treated with tofacitinib. Receptor source: a human donor with alopecia areata.

The rearrangement uses TRBV5-6 and TRBJ1-1; TRBD1 aligns across 8 bases. This CDR3 is built from 14 residues. Trimming took 2 bases from V and 8 from J; bases not matched to a gene: 8. CDR1 and CDR2 (germline): SGHDT, YYEEEE. The CDR3 DNA reads TGTGCCAGCAGCTTAGCGACAGGGGTAGCCGAAGCTTTCTTT. Translating it yields CASSLATGVAEAFF.

This rearrangement joins TRBV6-5 to TRBJ1-5; D unresolved. Germline V gene sequence: CDR1 MNHEY, CDR2 SVGAGI. The CDR3 runs to 13 residues. V shed 0 bases and J shed 15 bases, with 15 bases lying between them. Written as DNA, the CDR3 is TGTGCCAGCAGTTACTCGGTCTCAGGTTTTCGGCATTTT. Translated, it gives CASSYSVSGFRHF.

CDR3 protein: CASSLTERGETQYF. The CDR3 DNA sequence: TGTGCCAGCAGCTTAACAGAACGCGGGGAGACCCAGTACTTC. The chain has TRBV7-9 and TRBJ2-5; a possible D gene is TRBD2 (5 bases). V gave up 2 bases and J gave up 5 bases, with 12 bases separating them. This CDR3 comprises 14 residues. From germline, CDR1 is SEHNR and CDR2 FQNEAQ (reference sequence).